This T cell receptor (beta chain) was sequenced in a study of a mutant IDH1 vaccine in newly diagnosed glioma. In the study overall: The initiation of vaccination occurred 4-6 weeks after radiotherapy alone, or with temozolomide cycles. The earlier regimen, radiotherapy, temozolomide, or both, was most often both.

Time point specified: week 35, safety follow-up. A 20-mer mutant IDH1 peptide at 300 ug was injected subcutaneously with topical imiquimod. Patients had eight vaccinations, in weeks 1, 3, 5, 7, 11, 15, 19 and 23. This CDR3 contains 15 residues. Germline lookup yields CDR1 MNHEY and CDR2 SMNVEV (reference sequence). The ends lost 3 bases at V and 3 bases at J; junction bases unmatched: 3. The table came from immunoSEQ multiplex PCR; TCRdb's copy has only in-frame clones and leaves some out. This sample yields 30,000 or so clones, of which roughly 80% are seen a single time; around 7% belongs to the top ten. About this clone: Its cognate antigen is unknown.

Sequencing was performed on PBMCs, taken from a glioma patient whose treatment included an IDH1 peptide vaccine. The sequence was obtained from a woman aged 18-29 years with glioma. This chain connects TRBV27 to TRBJ2-7; 12 bases line up with TRBD2. CDR3 in DNA: TGTGCCAGCAGTTTTAGACTAGCGGGGGACTACGAGCAGTACTTC. Translated, it gives CASSFRLAGDYEQYF.